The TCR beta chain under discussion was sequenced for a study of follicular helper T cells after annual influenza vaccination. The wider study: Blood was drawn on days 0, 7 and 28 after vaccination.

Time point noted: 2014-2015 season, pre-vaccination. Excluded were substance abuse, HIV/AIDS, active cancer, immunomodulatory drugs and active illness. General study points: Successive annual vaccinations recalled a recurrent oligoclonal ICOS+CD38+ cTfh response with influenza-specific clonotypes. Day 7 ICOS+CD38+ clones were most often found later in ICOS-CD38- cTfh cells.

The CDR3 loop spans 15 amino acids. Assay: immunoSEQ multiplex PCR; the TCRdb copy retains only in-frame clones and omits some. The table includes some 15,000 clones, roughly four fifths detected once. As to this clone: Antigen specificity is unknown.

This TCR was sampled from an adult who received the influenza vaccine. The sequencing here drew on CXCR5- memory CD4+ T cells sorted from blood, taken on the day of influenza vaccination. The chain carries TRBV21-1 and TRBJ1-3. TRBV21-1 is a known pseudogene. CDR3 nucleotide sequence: TGTGCCAGCAGCAAATTTAAGGTTCTGAGAAACACCATATATTTT. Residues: CASSKFKVLRNTIYF.